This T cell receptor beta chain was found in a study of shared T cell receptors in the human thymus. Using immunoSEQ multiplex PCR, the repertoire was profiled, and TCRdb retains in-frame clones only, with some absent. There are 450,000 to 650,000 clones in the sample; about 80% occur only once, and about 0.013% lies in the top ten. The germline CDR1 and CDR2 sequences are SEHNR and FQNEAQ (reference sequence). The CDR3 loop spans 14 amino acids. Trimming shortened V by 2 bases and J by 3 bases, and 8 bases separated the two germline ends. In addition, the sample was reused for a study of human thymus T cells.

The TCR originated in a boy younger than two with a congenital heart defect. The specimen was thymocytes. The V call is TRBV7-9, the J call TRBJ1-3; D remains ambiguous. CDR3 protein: CASSLNRGGNTIYF. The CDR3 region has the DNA TGTGCCAGCAGCTTAAACCGGGGTGGAAACACCATATATTTT.